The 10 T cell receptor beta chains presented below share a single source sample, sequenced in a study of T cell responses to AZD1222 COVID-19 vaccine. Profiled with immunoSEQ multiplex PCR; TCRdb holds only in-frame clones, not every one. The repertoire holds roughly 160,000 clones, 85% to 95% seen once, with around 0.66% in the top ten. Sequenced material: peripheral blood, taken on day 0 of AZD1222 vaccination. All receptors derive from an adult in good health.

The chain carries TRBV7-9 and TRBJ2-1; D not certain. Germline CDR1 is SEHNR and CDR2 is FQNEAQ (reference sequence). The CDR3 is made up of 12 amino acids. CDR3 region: CGCATSYNEQFF. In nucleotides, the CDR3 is TGTGGGTGTGCTACCTCCTACAATGAGCAGTTCTTC.

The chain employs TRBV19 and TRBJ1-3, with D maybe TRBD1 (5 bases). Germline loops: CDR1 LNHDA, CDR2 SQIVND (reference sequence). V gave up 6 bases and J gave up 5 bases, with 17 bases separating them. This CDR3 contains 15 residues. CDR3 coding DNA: TGTGCCAGTAGAGGGACGGATGGGTTGAGAAACACCATATATTTT. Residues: CASRGTDGLRNTIYF.

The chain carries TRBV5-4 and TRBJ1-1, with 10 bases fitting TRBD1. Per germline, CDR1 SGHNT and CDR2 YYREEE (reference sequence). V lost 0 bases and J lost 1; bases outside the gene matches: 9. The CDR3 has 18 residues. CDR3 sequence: CASSLAKGQGKKNTEAFF. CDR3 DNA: TGTGCCAGCAGCTTGGCCAAGGGACAGGGGAAGAAGAACACTGAAGCTTTCTTT.

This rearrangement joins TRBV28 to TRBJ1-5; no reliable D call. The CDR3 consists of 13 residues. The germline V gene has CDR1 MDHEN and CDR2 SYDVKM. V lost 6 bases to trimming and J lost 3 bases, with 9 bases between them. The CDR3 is CASRLGNNQPQHF. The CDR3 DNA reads TGTGCCAGCAGACTCGGTAACAATCAGCCCCAGCATTTT. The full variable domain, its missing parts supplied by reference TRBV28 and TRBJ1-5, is DVKVTQSSRYLVKRTGEKVFLECVQDMDHENMFWYRQDPGLGLRLIYFSYDVKMKEKGDIPEGYSVSREKKERFSLILESASTNQTSMYLCASRLGNNQPQHFGDGTRLSIL.

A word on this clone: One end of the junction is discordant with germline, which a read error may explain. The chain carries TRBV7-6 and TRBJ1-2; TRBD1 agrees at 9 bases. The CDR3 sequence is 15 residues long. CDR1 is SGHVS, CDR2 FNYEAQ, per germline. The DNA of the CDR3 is TGTGCCAGCAGCTTAAACCCGAGACAGGGGGATATTAGGGCCTTC. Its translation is CASSLNPRQGDIRAF.

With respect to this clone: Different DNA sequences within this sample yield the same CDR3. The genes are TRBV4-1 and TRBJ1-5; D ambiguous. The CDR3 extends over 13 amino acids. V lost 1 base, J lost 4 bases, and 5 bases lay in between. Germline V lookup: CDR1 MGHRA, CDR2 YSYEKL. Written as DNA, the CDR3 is TGCGCCAGCAGCCAAGTAGGGAATCAGCCCCAGCATTTT. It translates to CASSQVGNQPQHF.

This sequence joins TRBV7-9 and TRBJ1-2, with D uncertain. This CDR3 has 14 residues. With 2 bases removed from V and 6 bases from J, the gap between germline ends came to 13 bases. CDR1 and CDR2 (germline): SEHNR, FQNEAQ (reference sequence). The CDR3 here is CASSLSARLDGYTF. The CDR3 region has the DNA TGTGCCAGCAGCTTATCAGCCCGATTAGATGGCTACACCTTC.

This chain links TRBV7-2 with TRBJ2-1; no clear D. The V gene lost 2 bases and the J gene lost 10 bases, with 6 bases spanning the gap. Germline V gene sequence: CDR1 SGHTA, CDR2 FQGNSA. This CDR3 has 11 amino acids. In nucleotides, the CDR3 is TGTGCCAGCAGCTTAACGACAGAGCAGTTCTTC. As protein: CASSLTTEQFF.

CDR3 nucleotides: TGCAGCGTTGTGAGCGGTGGTCCTGAAGCTTTCTTT. It yields the protein CSVVSGGPEAFF. The chain links TRBV29-1 to TRBJ1-1; no definite D call. This CDR3 is 12 amino acids long. Trimming stripped 4 bases from V and 6 bases from J, with 12 bases between. Germline lookup yields CDR1 SQVTM and CDR2 ANQGSEA.

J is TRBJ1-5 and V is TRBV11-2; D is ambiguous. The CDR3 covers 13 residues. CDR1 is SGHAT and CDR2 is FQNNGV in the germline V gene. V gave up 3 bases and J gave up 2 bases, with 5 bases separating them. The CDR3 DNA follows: TGTGCCAGCAGCTTCCAGCGCAATCAGCCCCAGCATTTT. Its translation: CASSFQRNQPQHF.